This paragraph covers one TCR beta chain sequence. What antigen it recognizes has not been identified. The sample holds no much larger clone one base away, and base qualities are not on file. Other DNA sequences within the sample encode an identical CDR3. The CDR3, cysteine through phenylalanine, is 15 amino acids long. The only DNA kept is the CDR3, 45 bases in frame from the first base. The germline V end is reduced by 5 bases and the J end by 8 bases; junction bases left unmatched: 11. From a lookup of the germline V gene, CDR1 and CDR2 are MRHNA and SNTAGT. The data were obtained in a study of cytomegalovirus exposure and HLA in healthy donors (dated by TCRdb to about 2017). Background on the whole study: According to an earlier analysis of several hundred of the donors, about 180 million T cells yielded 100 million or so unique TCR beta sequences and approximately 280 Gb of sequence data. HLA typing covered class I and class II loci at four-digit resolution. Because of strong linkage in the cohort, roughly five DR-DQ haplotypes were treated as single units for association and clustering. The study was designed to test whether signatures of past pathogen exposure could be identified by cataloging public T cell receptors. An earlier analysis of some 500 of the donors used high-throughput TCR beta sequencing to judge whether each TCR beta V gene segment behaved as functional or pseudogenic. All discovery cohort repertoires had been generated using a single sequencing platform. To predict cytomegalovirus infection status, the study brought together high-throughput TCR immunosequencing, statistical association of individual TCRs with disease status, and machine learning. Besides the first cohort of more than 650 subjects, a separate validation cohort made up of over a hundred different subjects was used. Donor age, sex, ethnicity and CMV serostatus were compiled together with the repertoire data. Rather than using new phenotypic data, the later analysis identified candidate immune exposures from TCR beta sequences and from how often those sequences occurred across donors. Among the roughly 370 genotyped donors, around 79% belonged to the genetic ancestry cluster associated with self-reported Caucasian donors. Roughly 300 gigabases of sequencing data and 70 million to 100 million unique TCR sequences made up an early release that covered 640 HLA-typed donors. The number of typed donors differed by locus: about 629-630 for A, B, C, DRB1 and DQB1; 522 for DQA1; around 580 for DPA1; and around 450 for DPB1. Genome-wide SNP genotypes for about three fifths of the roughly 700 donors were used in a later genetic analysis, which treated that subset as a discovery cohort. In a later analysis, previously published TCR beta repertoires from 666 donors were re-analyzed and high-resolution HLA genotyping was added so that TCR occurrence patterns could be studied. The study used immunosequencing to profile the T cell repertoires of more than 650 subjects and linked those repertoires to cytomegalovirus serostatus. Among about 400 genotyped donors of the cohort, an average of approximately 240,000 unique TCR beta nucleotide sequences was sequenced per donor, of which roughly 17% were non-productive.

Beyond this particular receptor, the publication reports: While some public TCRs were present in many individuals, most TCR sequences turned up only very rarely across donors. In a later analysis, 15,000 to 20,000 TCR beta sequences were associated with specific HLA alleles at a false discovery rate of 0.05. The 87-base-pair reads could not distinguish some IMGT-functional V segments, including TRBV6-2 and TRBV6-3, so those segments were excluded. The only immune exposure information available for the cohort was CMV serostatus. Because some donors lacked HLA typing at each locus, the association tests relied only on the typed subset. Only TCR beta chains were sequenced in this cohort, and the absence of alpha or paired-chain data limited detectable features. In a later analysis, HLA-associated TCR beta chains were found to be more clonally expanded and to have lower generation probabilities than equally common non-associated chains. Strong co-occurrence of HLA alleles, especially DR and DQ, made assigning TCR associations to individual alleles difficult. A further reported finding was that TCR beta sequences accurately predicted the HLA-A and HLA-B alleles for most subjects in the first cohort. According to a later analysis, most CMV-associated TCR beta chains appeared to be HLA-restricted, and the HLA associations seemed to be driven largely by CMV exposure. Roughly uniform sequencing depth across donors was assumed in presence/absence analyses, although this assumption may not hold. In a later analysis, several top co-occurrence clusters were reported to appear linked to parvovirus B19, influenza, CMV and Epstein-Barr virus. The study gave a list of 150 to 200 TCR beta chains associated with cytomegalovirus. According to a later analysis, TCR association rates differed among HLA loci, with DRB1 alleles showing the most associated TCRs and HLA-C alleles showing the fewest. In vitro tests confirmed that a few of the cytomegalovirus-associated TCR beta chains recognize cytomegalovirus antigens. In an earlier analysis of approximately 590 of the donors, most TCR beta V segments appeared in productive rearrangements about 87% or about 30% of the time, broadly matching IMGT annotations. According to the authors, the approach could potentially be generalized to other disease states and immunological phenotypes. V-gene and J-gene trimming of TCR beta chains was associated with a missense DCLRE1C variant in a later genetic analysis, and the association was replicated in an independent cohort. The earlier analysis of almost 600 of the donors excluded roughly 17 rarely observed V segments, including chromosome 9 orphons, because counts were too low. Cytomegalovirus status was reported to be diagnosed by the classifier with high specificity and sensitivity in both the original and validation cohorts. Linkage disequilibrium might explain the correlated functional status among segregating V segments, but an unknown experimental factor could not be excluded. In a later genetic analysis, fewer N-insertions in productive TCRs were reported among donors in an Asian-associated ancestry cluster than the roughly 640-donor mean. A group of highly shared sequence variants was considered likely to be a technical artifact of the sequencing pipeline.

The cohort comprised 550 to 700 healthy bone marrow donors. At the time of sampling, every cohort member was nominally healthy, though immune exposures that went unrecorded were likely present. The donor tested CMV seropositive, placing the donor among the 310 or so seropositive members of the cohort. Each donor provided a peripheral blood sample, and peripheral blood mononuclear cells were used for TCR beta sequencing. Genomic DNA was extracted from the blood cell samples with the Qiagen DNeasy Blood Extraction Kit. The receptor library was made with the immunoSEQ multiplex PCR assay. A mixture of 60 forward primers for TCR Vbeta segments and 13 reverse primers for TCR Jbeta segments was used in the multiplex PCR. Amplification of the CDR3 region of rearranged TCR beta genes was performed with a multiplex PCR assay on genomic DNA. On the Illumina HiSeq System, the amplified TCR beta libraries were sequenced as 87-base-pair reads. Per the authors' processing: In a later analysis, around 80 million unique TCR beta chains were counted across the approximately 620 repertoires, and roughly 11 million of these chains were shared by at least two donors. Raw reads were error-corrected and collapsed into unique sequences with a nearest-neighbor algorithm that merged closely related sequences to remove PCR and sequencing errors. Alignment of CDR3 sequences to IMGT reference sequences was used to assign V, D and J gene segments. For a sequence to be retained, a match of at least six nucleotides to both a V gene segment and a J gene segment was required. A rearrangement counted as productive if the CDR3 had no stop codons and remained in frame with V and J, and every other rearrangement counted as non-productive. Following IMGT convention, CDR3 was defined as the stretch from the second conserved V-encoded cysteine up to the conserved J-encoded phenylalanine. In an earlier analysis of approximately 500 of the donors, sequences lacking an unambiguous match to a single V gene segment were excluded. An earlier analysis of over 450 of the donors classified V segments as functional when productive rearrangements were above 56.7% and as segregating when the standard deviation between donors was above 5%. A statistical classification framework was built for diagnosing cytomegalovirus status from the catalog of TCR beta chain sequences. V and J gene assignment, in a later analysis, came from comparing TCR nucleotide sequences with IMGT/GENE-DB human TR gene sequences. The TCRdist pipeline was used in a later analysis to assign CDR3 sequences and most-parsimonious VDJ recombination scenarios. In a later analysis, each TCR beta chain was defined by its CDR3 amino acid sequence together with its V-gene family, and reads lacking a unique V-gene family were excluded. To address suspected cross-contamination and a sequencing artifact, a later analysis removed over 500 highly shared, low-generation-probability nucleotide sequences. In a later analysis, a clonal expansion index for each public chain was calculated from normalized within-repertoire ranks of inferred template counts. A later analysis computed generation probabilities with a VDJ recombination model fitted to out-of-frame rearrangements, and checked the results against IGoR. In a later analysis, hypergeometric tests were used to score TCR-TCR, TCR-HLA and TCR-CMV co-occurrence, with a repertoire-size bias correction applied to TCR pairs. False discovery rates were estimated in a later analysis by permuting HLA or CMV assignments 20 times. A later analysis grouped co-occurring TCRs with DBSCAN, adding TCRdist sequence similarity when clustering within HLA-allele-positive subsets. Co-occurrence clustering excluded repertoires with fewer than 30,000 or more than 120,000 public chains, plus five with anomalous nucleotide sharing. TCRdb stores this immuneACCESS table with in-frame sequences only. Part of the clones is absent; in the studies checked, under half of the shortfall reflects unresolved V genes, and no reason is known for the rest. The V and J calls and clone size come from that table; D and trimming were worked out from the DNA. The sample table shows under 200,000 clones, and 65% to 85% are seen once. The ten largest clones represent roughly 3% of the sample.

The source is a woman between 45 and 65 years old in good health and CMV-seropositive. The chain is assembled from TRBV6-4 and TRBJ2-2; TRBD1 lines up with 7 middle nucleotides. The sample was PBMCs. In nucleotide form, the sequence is TGTGCCAGCAGTCCCGGGACAGAAGGCACTGGGGAGCTGTTTTTT. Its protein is CASSPGTEGTGELFF.